This T cell receptor (beta chain) was found in a study of blood T cells in healthy people across ages. This clonotype was seen a handful of times. From germline, CDR1 is SEHNR and CDR2 FQNEAQ (reference sequence). This CDR3 contains 15 residues. Deletions cut 2 bases from V and 3 bases from J, with 13 bases between. A second PCR of about 7 to 12 cycles used a sample-barcoded 5' primer and a J-beta primer mix. TCRdb re-analysed the 5' RACE reads in MiXCR, keeping a single row per CDR3 protein. The table lists 800,000 to 1,300,000 distinct CDR3 sequences, around 27% of them singletons. The same specimen was also included in a second study, on T cells of mothers and their children. That study reports: TCR recombination output is shaped by thymic selection similarly in related and unrelated pairs.

Sequences were obtained from blood. The genes are TRBV7-9 and TRBJ2-5; D remains ambiguous. This receptor was obtained from a girl aged 2 to 10 in good health. In nucleotides, the CDR3 is TGTGCCAGCAGCTTAAACACCCCCAGGAAAGAGACCCAGTACTTC. Translation: CASSLNTPRKETQYF.